This T cell receptor (beta chain) was recorded in a study of PD-L1 blockade in urothelial cancer. In the study overall: Prior exposure to chemotherapy in patients amounted to 0 to 3 regimens received. Median T cell yield per blood sample was about 150,000 cells.

Sequencing used immunoSEQ multiplex PCR; TCRdb keeps in-frame clones, though not all of them. Altogether more than 35,000 clones are present, around 82% being singletons, with the ten largest covering around 14%. Time point specified: peripheral blood 6 weeks after treatment start. Diagnoses among patients were locally advanced or metastatic urothelial carcinoma. Between 1 and 8 samples, pretreatment and on-treatment, were given by each patient. V gave up 2 bases and J gave up 4 bases, with 13 bases separating them. This CDR3 contains 14 residues. CDR1 is SQVTM and CDR2 is ANQGSEA in the germline V gene.

This receptor was identified in a man between 60 and 70 years old with urothelial cancer. This specimen consisted of PBMCs, obtained around atezolizumab (anti-PD-L1) treatment. The chain combines TRBV29-1 with TRBJ2-3; the D gene is possibly TRBD1 (6 bases). This CDR3 is CSVETGLGSDTQYF. CDR3 coding DNA: TGCAGCGTTGAAACAGGGCTGGGATCAGATACGCAGTATTTT.